This T cell receptor beta chain was captured by sequencing in a study of blood T cell repertoires in COVID-19. From germline, CDR1 is MNHEY and CDR2 SVGEGT. Trimming at V came to 5 bases and at J to 3 bases, leaving 8 bases not matched to a gene. The CDR3 totals 15 residues. Using immunoSEQ multiplex PCR, the repertoire was profiled, and TCRdb retains in-frame clones only, with some absent. The top ten clones hold 1.5% to 2% of a sample with some 330,000 clones, around 92% of them seen once. This TCR was sampled from a woman younger than 45 with COVID-19, enrolled during active disease. This rearrangement joins TRBV6-2 or TRBV6-3 to TRBJ2-3; 7 bases are a match to TRBD2. The sample consisted of peripheral blood. This CDR3 is CASSDRTGGTDTQYF. The CDR3 DNA reads TGTGCCAGCAGTGACCGGACGGGGGGTACAGATACGCAGTATTTT.